Detailed here is one T cell receptor beta chain. Its antigen remains unknown. The PCR used 60 Vbeta and 13 Jbeta primers. TCRdb keeps only in-frame clones here, not all; method: immunoSEQ multiplex PCR. The sample consists of 160,000 or so clones, around 81% of them appearing once. Germline V gene sequence: CDR1 SGDLS, CDR2 YYNGEE. The CDR3 totals 13 residues. V gave up 4 bases and J gave up 7 bases; unmatched junction bases: 5. This entry is derived from a study of cytomegalovirus exposure and HLA in healthy donors. Overall study results and limits: It has been reported that TCR beta sequences accurately predicted the HLA-A and HLA-B alleles of most subjects. Indistinguishable V segments, including TRBV6-2 and TRBV6-3, were excluded. Cytomegalovirus association was listed for about 160 TCR beta chains.

This rearrangement joins TRBV9 to TRBJ2-1, with 7 bases matching TRBD2. The sequence came from a man between 35 and 55 years old in good health and CMV-seronegative. The specimen sequenced was PBMCs. CDR3 protein: CASSPGLGNEQFF. DNA for the CDR3: TGTGCCAGCAGCCCTGGACTAGGGAATGAGCAGTTCTTC.